This TCR beta chain derives from a study of T cells after yellow fever vaccination. Study overall: SMART-Seq v4 Ultra Low Input prepared the low-cell-number fractions. Broader study findings: Overlap between CD4 and CD8 compartments was detected for a small share of clonotypes. A large majority of primary-vaccination clones showed up again after the booster (approximately 95% CD4, around 85% CD8).

They built TCR cDNA with 5'RACE template switching, a step that put in a universal primer site and UMIs. TCRdb re-analysed the 5' RACE reads in MiXCR, keeping a single row per CDR3 protein. The table lists more than 90,000 distinct CDR3 sequences, about 6.8% of them singletons. This clonotype was observed once. Its specificity is not known. This may come from a read error, since a much larger clone is one base off. This CDR3 comprises 16 residues. Per germline, CDR1 LGHDT and CDR2 YNNKEL (reference sequence). Trimming took 4 bases from V and 0 from J; bases not matched to a gene: 5. The V call is TRBV3-1, the J call TRBJ2-1; 8 positions match TRBD2. Material: CD4+ T cells sorted from PBMCs, obtained about 49 days after the first yellow fever vaccination. This receptor was identified in a man between 18 and 29 years old who received the YFV17D yellow fever vaccine. The CDR3 DNA follows: TGTGCCAGCAGCCCCGGGGGGGAGAGCTCCTACAATGAGCAGTTCTTC. The encoded protein is CASSPGGESSYNEQFF.